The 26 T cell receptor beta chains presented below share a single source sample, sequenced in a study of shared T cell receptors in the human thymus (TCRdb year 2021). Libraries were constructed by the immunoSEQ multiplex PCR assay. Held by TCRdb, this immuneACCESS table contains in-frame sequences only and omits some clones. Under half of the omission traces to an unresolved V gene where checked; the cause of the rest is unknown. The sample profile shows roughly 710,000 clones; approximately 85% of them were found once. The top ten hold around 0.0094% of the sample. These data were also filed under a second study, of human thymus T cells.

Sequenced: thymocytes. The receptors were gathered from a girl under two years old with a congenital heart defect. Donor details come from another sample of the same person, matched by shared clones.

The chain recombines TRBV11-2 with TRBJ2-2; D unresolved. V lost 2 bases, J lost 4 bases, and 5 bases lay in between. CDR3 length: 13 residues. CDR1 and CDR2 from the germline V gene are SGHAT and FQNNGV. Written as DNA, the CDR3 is TGTGCCAGCAGCTTAACCAGCACCGGGGAGCTGTTTTTT. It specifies CASSLTSTGELFF.

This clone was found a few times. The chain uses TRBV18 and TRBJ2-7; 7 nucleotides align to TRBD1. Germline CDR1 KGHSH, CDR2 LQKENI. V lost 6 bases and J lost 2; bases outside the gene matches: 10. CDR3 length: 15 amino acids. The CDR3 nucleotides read TGTGCCAGCTCCACCCGTTCGGGACAGACCTACGAGCAGTACTTC. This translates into CASSTRSGQTYEQYF.

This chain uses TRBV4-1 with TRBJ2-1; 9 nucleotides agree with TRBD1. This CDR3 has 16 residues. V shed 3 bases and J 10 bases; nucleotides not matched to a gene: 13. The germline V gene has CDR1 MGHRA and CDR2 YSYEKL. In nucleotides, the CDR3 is TGCGCCAGCAGCCACCGGACAGGGGCTCCCGGGCTGGAGCAGTTCTTC. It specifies CASSHRTGAPGLEQFF.

CDR3 nucleotide sequence: TGTGCCAGCAGAGAGGTCGGGACAGGGTTGTCCGTTGGACCAATGAACACTGAAGCTTTCTTT. Protein product: CASREVGTGLSVGPMNTEAFF. V and J are TRBV28 and TRBJ1-1, with 9 bases identical to TRBD1. Trimming cost V 6 bases and J 0 bases; bases outside gene matches: 23. The CDR3 contains 21 residues. Germline V CDR1 and CDR2: MDHEN, SYDVKM. Supplemented by reference TRBV28 and TRBJ1-1, the full variable domain reads DVKVTQSSRYLVKRTGEKVFLECVQDMDHENMFWYRQDPGLGLRLIYFSYDVKMKEKGDIPEGYSVSREKKERFSLILESASTNQTSMYLCASREVGTGLSVGPMNTEAFFGQGTRLTVV.

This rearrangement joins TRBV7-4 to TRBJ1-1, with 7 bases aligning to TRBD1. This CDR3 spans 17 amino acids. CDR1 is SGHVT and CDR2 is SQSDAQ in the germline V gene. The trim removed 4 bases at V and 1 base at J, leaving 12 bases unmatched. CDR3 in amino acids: CASSWDSFHLPNTEAFF. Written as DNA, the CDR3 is TGTGCCAGCAGCTGGGACAGTTTCCACCTCCCGAACACTGAAGCTTTCTTT.

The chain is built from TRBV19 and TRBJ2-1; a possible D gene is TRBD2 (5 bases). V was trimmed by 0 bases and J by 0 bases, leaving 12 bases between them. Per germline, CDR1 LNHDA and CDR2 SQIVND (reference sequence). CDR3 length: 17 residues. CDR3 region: CASSIDLCGGSYNEQFF. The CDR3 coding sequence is TGTGCCAGTAGTATAGATCTATGCGGAGGCTCCTACAATGAGCAGTTCTTC.

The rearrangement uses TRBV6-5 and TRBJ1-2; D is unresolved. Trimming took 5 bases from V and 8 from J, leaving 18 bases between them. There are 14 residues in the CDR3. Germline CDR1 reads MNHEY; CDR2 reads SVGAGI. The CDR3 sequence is CASSDSRSVFGYTF. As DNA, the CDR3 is TGTGCCAGCAGTGATTCCAGAAGCGTCTTCGGCTACACCTTC.

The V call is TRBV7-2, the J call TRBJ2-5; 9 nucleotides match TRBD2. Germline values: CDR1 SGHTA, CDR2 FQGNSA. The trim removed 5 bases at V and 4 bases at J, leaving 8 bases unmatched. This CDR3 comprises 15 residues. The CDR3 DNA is TGTGCCAGCAGCCCAGTGGCGGGGGGGGGAGAGACCCAGTACTTC. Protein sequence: CASSPVAGGGETQYF.

The CDR3 region has the DNA TGTGCCAGCAGCTTAGCCCTGCAGGGGGTCAATAGCAATCAGCCCCAGCATTTT. This sequence encodes CASSLALQGVNSNQPQHF. V gene TRBV11-2 combines with J gene TRBJ1-5; 7 bases fit TRBD1. Trimming removed 1 base from V and 0 bases from J; junction bases left unmatched: 9. Germline V gene sequence: CDR1 SGHAT, CDR2 FQNNGV. CDR3 size: 18 residues.

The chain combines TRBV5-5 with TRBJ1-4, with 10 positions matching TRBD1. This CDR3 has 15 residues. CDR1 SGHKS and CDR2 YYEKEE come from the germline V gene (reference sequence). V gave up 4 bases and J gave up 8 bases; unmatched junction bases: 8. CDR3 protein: CASSPRDRGREKLFF. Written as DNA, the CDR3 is TGTGCCAGCAGCCCGCGGGACAGGGGTCGGGAAAAACTGTTTTTT. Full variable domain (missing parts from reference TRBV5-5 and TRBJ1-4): DAGVTQSPTHLIKTRGQQVTLRCSPISGHKSVSWYQQVLGQGPQFIFQYYEKEERGRGNFPDRFSARQFPNYSSELNVNALLLGDSALYLCASSPRDRGREKLFFGSGTQLSVL.

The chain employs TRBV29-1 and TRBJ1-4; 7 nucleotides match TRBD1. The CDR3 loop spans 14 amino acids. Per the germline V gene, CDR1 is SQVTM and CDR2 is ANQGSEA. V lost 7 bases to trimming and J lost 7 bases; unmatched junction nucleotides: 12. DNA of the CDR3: TGCAGCGGCTGGGACAGACAATACGGTGAAAAACTGTTTTTT. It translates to CSGWDRQYGEKLFF.

The CDR3 DNA is TGTGCCAGCAGCCCACCCCTCGTCGTAGGGGATGAGCAGTTCTTC. This codes for CASSPPLVVGDEQFF. V usage is TRBV27 and J usage is TRBJ2-1; D may be TRBD1 (5 bases). Germline CDR1 and CDR2: MNHEY and SMNVEV (reference sequence). This CDR3 is 15 amino acids long. Trimming removed 6 bases at V and 8 bases at J, with 20 bases between.

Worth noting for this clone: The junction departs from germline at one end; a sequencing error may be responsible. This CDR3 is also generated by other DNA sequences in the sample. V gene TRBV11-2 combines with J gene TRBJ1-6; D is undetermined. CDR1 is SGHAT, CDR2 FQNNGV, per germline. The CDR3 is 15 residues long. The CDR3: CASSPRHPGNSPLHF. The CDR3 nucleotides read TGTGCCAGCAGCCCCCGACATCCTGGTAATTCCCCCCTCCACTTT.

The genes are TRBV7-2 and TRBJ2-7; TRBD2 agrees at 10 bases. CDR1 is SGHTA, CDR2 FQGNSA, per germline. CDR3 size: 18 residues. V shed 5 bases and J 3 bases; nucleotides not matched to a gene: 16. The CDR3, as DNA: TGTGCCAGCAGCCAAGCGGGAGGGGGGCCCCATGATTTCTACGAGCAGTACTTC. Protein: CASSQAGGGPHDFYEQYF.

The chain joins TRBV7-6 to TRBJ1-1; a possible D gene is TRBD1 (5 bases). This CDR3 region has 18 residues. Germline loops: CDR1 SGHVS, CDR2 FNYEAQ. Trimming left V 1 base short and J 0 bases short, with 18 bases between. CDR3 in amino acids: CASSLGETGSEMNTEAFF. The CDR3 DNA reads TGTGCCAGCAGCTTAGGGGAAACAGGATCCGAGATGAACACTGAAGCTTTCTTT.

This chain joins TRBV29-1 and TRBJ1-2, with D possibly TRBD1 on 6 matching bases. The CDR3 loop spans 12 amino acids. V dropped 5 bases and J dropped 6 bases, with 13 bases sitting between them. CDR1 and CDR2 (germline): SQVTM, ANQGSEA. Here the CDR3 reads CSVWAQGNGYTF. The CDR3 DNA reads TGCAGCGTTTGGGCCCAGGGGAATGGCTACACCTTC.

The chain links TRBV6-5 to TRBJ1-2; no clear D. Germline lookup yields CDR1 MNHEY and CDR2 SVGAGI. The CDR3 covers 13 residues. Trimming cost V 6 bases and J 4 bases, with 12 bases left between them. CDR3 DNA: TGTGCCAGCAGCCCCGGGGAATCCTATGGCTACACCTTC. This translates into CASSPGESYGYTF.

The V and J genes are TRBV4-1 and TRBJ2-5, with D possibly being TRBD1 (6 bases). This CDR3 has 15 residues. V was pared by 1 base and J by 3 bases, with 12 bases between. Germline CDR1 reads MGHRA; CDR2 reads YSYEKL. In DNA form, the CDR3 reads TGCGCCAGCAGCCAAGGACGAGCAGGGGAAGAGACCCAGTACTTC. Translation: CASSQGRAGEETQYF.

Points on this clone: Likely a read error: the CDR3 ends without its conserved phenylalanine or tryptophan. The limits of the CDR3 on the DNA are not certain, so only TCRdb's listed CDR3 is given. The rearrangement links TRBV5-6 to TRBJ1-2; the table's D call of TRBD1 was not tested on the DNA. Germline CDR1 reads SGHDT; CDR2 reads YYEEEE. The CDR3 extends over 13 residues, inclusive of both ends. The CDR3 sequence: CASSLVNKRTALV.

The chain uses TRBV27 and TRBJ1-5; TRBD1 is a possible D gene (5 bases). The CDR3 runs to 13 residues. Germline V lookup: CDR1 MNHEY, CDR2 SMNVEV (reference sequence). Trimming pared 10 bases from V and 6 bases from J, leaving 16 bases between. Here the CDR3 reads CATAQAGPQPQHF. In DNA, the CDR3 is TGTGCCACCGCCCAGGCGGGGCCTCAGCCCCAGCATTTT.

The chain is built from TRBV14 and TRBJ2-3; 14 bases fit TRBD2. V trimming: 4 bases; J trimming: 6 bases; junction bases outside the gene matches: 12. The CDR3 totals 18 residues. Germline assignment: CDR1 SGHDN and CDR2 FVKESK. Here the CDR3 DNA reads TGTGCCAGCAGCCCCGAAACGACTAGCGGGGGGGCAGGTGATACGCAGTATTTT. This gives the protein CASSPETTSGGAGDTQYF.

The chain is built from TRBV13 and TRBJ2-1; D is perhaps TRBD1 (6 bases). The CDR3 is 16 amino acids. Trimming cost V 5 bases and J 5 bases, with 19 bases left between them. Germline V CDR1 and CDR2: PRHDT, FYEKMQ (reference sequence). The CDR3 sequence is CASSTDDRMGNNEQFF. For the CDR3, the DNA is TGTGCCAGCAGCACCGACGACAGGATGGGGAACAATGAGCAGTTCTTC.

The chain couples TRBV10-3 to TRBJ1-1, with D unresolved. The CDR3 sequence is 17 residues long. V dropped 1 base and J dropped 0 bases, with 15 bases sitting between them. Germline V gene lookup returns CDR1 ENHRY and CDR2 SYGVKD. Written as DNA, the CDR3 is TGTGCCATCAGTGAGTGGGCAACAGCTCCTATGAACACTGAAGCTTTCTTT. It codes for CAISEWATAPMNTEAFF.

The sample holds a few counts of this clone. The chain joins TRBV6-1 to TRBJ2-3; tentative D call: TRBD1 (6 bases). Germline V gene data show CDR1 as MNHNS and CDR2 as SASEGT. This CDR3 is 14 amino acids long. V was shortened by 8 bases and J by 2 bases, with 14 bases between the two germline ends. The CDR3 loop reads CASGGRTFTDTQYF. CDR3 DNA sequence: TGTGCCAGCGGGGGCCGGACCTTCACAGATACGCAGTATTTT.

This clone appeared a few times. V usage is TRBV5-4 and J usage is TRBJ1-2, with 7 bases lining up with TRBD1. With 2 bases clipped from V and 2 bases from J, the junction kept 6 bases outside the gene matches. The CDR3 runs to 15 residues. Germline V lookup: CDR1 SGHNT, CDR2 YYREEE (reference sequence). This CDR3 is CASSFTGVGNYGYTF. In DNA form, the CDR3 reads TGTGCCAGCAGCTTCACAGGGGTTGGAAACTATGGCTACACCTTC.

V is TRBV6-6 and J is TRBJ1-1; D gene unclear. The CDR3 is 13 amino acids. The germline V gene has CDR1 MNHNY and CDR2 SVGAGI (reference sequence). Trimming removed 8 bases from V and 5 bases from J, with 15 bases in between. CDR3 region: CASCGGVGTEAFF. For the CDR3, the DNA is TGTGCCAGCTGCGGTGGCGTTGGGACTGAAGCTTTCTTT.